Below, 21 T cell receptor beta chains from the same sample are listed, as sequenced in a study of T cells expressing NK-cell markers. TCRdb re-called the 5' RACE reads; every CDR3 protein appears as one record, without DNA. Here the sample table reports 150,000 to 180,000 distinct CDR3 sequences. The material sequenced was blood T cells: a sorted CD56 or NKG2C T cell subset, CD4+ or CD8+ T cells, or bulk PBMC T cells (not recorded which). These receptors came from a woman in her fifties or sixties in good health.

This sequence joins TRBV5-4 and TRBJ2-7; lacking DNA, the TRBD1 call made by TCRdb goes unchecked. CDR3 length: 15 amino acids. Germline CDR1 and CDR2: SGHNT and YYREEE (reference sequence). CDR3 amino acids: CASSLYGGPTYEQYF. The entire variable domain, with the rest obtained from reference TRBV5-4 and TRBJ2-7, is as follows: ETGVTQSPTHLIKTRGQQVTLRCSSQSGHNTVSWYQQALGQGPQFIFQYYREEENGRGNFPPRFSGLQFPNYSSELNVNALELDDSALYLCASSLYGGPTYEQYFGPGTRLTVT.

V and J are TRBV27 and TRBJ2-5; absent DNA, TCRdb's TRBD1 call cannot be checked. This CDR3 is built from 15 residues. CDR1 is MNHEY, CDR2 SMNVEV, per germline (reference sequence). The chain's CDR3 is CASRPGQGWGETQYF.

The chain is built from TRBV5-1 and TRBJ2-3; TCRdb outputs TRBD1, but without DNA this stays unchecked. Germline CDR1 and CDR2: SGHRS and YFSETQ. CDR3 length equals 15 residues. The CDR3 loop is CASREGQYSTDTQYF.

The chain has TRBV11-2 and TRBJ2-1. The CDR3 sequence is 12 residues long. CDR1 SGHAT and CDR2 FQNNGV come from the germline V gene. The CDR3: CASSHGFYEQFF.

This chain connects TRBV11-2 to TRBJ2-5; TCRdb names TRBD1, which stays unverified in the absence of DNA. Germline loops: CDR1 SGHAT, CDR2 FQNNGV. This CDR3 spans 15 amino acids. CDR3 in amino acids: CASSFSGQGKETQYF.

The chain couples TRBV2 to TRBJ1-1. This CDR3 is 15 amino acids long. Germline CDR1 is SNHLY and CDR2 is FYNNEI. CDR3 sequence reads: CASSESPTLGTEAFF.

The CDR3 spells CASSPGLGQGHRNEQYF. The chain combines TRBV6-5 with TRBJ2-7; TCRdb selects TRBD1, and the lack of DNA leaves this call unchecked. In germline, CDR1 is MNHEY, CDR2 SVGAGI. The CDR3 extends over 17 amino acids.

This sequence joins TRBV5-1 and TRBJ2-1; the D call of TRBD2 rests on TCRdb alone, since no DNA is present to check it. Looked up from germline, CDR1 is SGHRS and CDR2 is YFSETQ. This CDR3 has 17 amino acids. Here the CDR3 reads CASSLGPGLAMYNEQFF.

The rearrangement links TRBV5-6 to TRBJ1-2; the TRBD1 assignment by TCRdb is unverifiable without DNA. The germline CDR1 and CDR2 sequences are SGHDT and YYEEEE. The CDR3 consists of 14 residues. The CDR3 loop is CASRQNREVYGYTF. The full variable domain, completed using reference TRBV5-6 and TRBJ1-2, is DAGVTQSPTHLIKTRGQQVTLRCSPKSGHDTVSWYQQALGQGPQFIFQYYEEEERQRGNFPDRFSGHQFPNYSSELNVNALLLGDSALYLCASRQNREVYGYTFGSGTRLTVV.

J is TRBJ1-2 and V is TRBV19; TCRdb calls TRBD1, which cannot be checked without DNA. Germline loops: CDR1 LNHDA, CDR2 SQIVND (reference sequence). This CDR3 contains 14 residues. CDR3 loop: CASTPLGAGYGYTF.

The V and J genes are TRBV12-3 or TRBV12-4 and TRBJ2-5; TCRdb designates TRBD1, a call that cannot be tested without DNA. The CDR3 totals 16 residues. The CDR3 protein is CASGLGQGLVGETQYF.

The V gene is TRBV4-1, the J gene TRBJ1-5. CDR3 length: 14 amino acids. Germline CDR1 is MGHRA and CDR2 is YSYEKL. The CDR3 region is CASSQWEESQPQHF.

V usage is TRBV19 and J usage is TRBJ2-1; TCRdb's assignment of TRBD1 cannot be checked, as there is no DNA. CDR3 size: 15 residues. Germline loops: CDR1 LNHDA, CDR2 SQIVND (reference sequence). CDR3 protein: CASTSAPGSYNEQFF.

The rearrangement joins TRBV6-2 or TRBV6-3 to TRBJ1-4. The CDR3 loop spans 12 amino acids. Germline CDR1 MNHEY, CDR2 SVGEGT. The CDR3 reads CASSYQNEKLFF.

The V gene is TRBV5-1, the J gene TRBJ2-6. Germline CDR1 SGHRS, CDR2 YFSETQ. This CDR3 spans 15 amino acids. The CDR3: CASSLRDSGANVLTF.

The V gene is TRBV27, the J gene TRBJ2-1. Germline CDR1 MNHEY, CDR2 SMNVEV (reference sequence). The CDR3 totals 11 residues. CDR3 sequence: CASSLSGEQFF.

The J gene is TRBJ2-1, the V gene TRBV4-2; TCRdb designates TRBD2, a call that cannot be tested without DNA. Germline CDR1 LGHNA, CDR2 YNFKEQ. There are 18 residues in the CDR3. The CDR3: CASSQGLAGGTTGNEQFF.

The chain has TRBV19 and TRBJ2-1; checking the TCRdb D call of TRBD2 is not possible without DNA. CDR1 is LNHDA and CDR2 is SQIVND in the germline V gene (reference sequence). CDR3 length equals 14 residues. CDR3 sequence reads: CATRTSGSYNEQFF.

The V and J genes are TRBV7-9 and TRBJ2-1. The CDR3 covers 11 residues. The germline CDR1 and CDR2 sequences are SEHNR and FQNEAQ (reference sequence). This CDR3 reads CATILANEQFF.

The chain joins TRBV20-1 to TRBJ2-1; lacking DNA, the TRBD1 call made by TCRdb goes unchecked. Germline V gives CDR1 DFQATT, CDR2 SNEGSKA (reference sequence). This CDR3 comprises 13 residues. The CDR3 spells CSAPAGDHNEQFF.

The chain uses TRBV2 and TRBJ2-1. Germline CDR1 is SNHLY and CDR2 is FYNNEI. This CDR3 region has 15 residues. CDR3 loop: CASSEGFAESNEQFF.